This entry lists 20 T cell receptor beta chains sequenced from one sample in a study of radiation and T cells in renal cell carcinoma. Clones were sequenced by immunoSEQ multiplex PCR, and TCRdb holds only the in-frame ones, with some missing. The table includes some 120,000 clones, roughly 91% detected once. This sample's time point: blood 2 weeks post-SBRT. Stated treatment: 15 Gy SBRT to primary tumor, nephrectomy 4 weeks later. The material sequenced was blood, taken from a patient whose treatment included radiotherapy and nephrectomy. These TCRs come from a woman between 65 and 79 years old with renal cell carcinoma.

V and J are TRBV6-5 and TRBJ2-1, with D possibly matching TRBD2 (7 bases). The germline V gene has CDR1 MNHEY and CDR2 SVGAGI. The ends were cut back, 0 bases at V and 10 bases at J, with 19 bases in the middle. The CDR3 is made up of 16 amino acids. This CDR3 is CASSYSALRGREEQFF. The CDR3 DNA reads TGTGCCAGCAGTTACTCAGCTCTGCGGGGGCGGGAAGAGCAGTTCTTC.

The J gene is TRBJ1-5, the V gene TRBV7-8; 11 nucleotides match TRBD1. The length of the CDR3 is 15 residues. Germline values: CDR1 SGHVS, CDR2 FQNEAQ. V was clipped by 5 bases and J by 4 bases; unmatched bases: 4. The CDR3 sequence is CASSPGTGGNQPQHF. CDR3 coding DNA: TGTGCCAGCAGCCCAGGGACAGGGGGGAATCAGCCCCAGCATTTT.

This chain connects TRBV7-3 to TRBJ1-2; 12 bases map to TRBD1. The CDR3 covers 15 residues. CDR1 is SGHTA and CDR2 is FQGTGA in the germline V gene. Trimming cost V 5 bases and J 2 bases; bases outside gene matches: 3. The chain's CDR3 is CASSPGTGGNYGYTF. CDR3 bases: TGTGCCAGCAGCCCGGGGACAGGGGGCAACTATGGCTACACCTTC.

The gene calls are TRBV2 and TRBJ1-2, with TRBD1 matching over 8 bases. The ends lost 6 bases at V and 4 bases at J; junction bases unmatched: 10. The CDR3 runs 15 residues. Germline CDR1 SNHLY, CDR2 FYNNEI. This CDR3 reads CASRLRQGSSYGYTF. CDR3 nucleotides: TGTGCCAGCAGACTTAGACAGGGGTCTTCCTATGGCTACACCTTC.

This clone was counted once. The rearrangement uses TRBV7-3 and TRBJ2-2; D is tentatively TRBD1 or TRBD2 (6 bases each). CDR1 is SGHTA and CDR2 is FQGTGA in the germline V gene. The V end lost 5 bases, the J end lost 4 bases, and 17 bases lay between the germline ends. The CDR3 length is 16 residues. For the CDR3, the DNA is TGTGCCAGCAGCCCCACTGGGGGGCTTGGCACCGGGGAGCTGTTTTTT. Residues: CASSPTGGLGTGELFF. The full variable domain, completed using reference TRBV7-3 and TRBJ2-2, is GAGVSQTPSNKVTEKGKYVELRCDPISGHTALYWYRQSLGQGPEFLIYFQGTGAADDSGLPNDRFFAVRPEGSVSTLKIQRTERGDSAVYLCASSPTGGLGTGELFFGEGSRLTVL.

The chain recombines TRBV15 with TRBJ2-1, with D possibly TRBD1 on 6 matching bases. Trimming took 5 bases from V and 1 from J, leaving 18 bases between them. The CDR3 is 17 amino acids. Per germline, CDR1 LNHNV and CDR2 YYDKDF (reference sequence). The DNA for the CDR3 is TGTGCCACCAGCGGGACCTCAGGGGCAAGTTCCTACAATGAGCAGTTCTTC. Its translation: CATSGTSGASSYNEQFF.

The rearrangement joins TRBV30 to TRBJ2-5; the D is unclear. The tail of the sequence fits TRBJ2-7 better, so the J call may be wrong. Germline-derived CDR1 and CDR2 are GTSNPN and SVGIG (reference sequence). The CDR3 runs to 13 residues. The CDR3 nucleotides read TGTGCCTGGAGTTTTGGCAGAATCTACGAGCAGTACTTC. Translation: CAWSFGRIYEQYF.

The chain joins TRBV4-2 to TRBJ1-5; D might be TRBD1 (5 bases). CDR1 LGHNA and CDR2 YNFKEQ come from the germline V gene. V dropped 4 bases and J dropped 6 bases, with 10 bases sitting between them. This CDR3 region has 13 residues. CDR3 DNA sequence: TGTGCCAGCAGCCCTGAGGGGACTCAGCCCCAGCATTTT. Translating gives CASSPEGTQPQHF.

The rearrangement joins TRBV7-2 to TRBJ1-6; 9 nucleotides align to TRBD1. Trimming at V came to 5 bases and at J to 8 bases, leaving 4 bases not matched to a gene. Germline V gene lookup returns CDR1 SGHTA and CDR2 FQGNSA. The CDR3 covers 14 residues. The chain's CDR3 is CASSPDRGDSPLHF. Here the CDR3 DNA reads TGTGCCAGCAGCCCCGACAGGGGGGATTCACCCCTCCACTTT.

The DNA for the CDR3 is TGTGCCAGTAGTATACGCGCCAGGGTATGGGATCAGCCCCAGCATTTT. Translation gives CASSIRARVWDQPQHF. This chain joins TRBV19 and TRBJ1-5; a possible D gene is TRBD1 (5 bases). The CDR3 is 16 residues long. Trimming left V 2 bases short and J 5 bases short, with 16 bases between. Germline V gives CDR1 LNHDA, CDR2 SQIVND (reference sequence).

The chain combines TRBV28 with TRBJ2-7; D tentatively reads TRBD1 or TRBD2 (5 bases each). V shed 8 bases and J shed 7 bases, with 12 bases lying between them. This CDR3 has 11 amino acids. Germline V gene lookup returns CDR1 MDHEN and CDR2 SYDVKM. The CDR3 DNA is TGTGCCAGCGGGCCTGAGGGGGAGCAGTACTTC. It yields the protein CASGPEGEQYF.

The chain joins TRBV7-2 to TRBJ1-1, with D unresolved. This CDR3 region has 11 residues. Germline V gives CDR1 SGHTA, CDR2 FQGNSA. The germline V and J ends were trimmed by 2 bases and 6 bases, with 4 bases remaining between them. CDR3 region: CASSLTAEAFF. The DNA of the CDR3 is TGTGCCAGCAGCTTAACAGCTGAAGCTTTCTTT.

The chain couples TRBV4-2 to TRBJ2-7; TRBD2 aligns across 13 bases. The CDR3 length is 15 residues. Trimming removed 4 bases from V and 1 base from J; junction bases left unmatched: 1. Germline CDR1 and CDR2: LGHNA and YNFKEQ. CDR3: CASSRLAGGSYEQYF. As DNA, the CDR3 is TGTGCCAGCAGCCGACTAGCGGGGGGTTCCTACGAGCAGTACTTC.

This clone was seen a single time. The gene calls are TRBV7-9 and TRBJ2-7; D ambiguous. Trimming stripped 6 bases from V and 2 bases from J, with 5 bases between. Looked up from germline, CDR1 is SEHNR and CDR2 is FQNEAQ (reference sequence). The CDR3 contains 11 residues. DNA of the CDR3: TGTGCCAGCAGTCGAGCCTACGAGCAGTACTTC. Translating it yields CASSRAYEQYF.

The chain joins TRBV19 to TRBJ1-1; a weak D match, TRBD1 (6 bases). This CDR3 has 14 residues. Germline-derived CDR1 and CDR2 are LNHDA and SQIVND (reference sequence). The V end was cut by 5 bases, the J end by 11 bases, with 21 bases between. The CDR3, as DNA: TGTGCCAGTAGTCTTTCCCCGACAGGATTGAAGGCTTTCTTT. It yields the protein CASSLSPTGLKAFF.

The rearrangement uses TRBV5-1 and TRBJ2-3; a possible D gene is TRBD2 (5 bases). V was pared by 5 bases and J by 0 bases, with 10 bases between. Germline V gene sequence: CDR1 SGHRS, CDR2 YFSETQ. The CDR3 is 14 residues long. CDR3 sequence: CASRDSSSTDTQYF. The CDR3 bases are TGCGCCAGCAGGGACTCCTCGAGCACAGATACGCAGTATTTT.

This chain links TRBV10-3 with TRBJ1-1, with D maybe TRBD1 (5 bases). V lost 7 bases to trimming and J lost 4 bases, with 19 bases between them. This CDR3 is 15 amino acids long. Germline V gene lookup returns CDR1 ENHRY and CDR2 SYGVKD. The CDR3 spells CAITQKHSGGTEAFF. Written as DNA, the CDR3 is TGTGCCATCACCCAGAAGCATTCTGGGGGCACTGAAGCTTTCTTT.

The gene calls are TRBV30 and TRBJ2-1, with D possibly TRBD1 on 7 matching bases. Germline V gives CDR1 GTSNPN, CDR2 SVGIG (reference sequence). This CDR3 has 16 residues. V lost 0 bases to trimming and J lost 16 bases, with 28 bases between them. CDR3 in amino acids: CAWSVRGGGGPVNCFF. As DNA, the CDR3 is TGTGCCTGGAGTGTAAGAGGAGGAGGGGGCCCCGTCAATTGCTTCTTC.

The table lists this clone with a count of one. V and J are TRBV2 and TRBJ2-2, with D uncertain. V was shortened by 3 bases and J by 0 bases, with 8 bases between the two germline ends. The V gene's germline CDR1 is SNHLY and CDR2 FYNNEI. The CDR3 contains 15 residues. This chain's CDR3 is CASSEAATNTGELFF. The CDR3 coding sequence is TGTGCCAGCAGTGAGGCAGCCACGAACACCGGGGAGCTGTTTTTT. Filled out from reference TRBV2 and TRBJ2-2, the complete variable domain reads EPEVTQTPSHQVTQMGQEVILRCVPISNHLYFYWYRQILGQKVEFLVSFYNNEISEKSEIFDDQFSVERPDGSNFTLKIRSTKLEDSAMYFCASSEAATNTGELFFGEGSRLTVL.

The chain employs TRBV6-5 and TRBJ2-4, with TRBD1 identical over 7 bases. Trimming removed 4 bases from V and 7 bases from J; junction bases left unmatched: 10. CDR1 and CDR2 (germline): MNHEY, SVGAGI. This CDR3 is 15 amino acids long. The CDR3: CASSSGQVVGNIQYF. CDR3 DNA: TGTGCCAGCAGTTCCGGACAGGTCGTAGGGAACATTCAGTACTTC.